This TCR beta chain is drawn from a study of blood T cell repertoires in COVID-19. Whole-study context: Collection of acute and convalescent COVID-19 samples took place in the United States, Italy and Spain. Sources were T cells, B-cell-depleted T cells, or PBMCs; the material itself was cDNA or gDNA.

As originally analysed: The assay estimated nucleated cells by amplifying reference gene primers. Profiled with immunoSEQ multiplex PCR; TCRdb holds only in-frame clones, not every one. The V and J calls and the clone size are those of that table, but D and trimming were determined from the DNA. The data contain about 87,000 clones, approximately 89% of them singletons. As regards this clone: Other DNA sequences from this sample encode an identical CDR3 as well.

The CDR3 runs to 15 residues. Losses at the gene ends were 0 bases for V and 3 bases for J; bases not matched to a gene: 2. Germline CDR1 reads MNHEY; CDR2 reads SVGAGI. The clonotype comes from a human donor with acute or convalescent COVID-19. The donor label of this sample is uncertain. The specimen was peripheral blood. The chain recombines TRBV6-5 with TRBJ2-7, with TRBD1 identical over 10 bases. The CDR3 region is CASSYSRTGGYEQYF. CDR3 nucleotide sequence: TGTGCCAGCAGTTACTCGAGGACAGGGGGCTACGAGCAGTACTTC.